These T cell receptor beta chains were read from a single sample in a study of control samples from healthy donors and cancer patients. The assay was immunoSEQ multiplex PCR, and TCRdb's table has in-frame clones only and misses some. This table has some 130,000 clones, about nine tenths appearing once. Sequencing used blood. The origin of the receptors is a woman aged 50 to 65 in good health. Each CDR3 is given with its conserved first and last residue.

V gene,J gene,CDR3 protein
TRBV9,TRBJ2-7,CASSVDLDRGDYEQYF
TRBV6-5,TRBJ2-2,CASSYAPWAGELFF
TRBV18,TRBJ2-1,CASSPPQGSVNEQFF
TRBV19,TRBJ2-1,CASSIYNEQFF
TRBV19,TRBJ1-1,CASSPPTGSGTEAFF
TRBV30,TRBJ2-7,CAWSVGTGAEQYF
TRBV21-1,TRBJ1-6,CASSLGQGEASPLHF
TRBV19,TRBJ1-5,CASSSRVRQPQHF
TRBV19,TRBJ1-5,CASRFQGGNQPQHF
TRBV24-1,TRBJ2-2,CATARGLNTGELFF
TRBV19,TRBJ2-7,CASRQDISYEQYF
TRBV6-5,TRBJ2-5,CASSYSGGLAGTQYF
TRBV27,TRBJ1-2,CASKIGGSDGYTF
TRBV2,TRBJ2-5,CASSEALRAEETQYF
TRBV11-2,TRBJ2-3,CASSLGMLHLTDTQYF
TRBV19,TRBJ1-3,CASKGTTGNTIYF
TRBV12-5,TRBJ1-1,CASAPNTEAFF
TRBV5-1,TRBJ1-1,CASSSKGAEAFF
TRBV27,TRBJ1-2,CASSLSAKLYGYTF
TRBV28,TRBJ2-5,CASNPAGVQETQYF
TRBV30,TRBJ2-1,CAWSGVSGNEQFF
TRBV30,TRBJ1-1,CAWYDRDTEAFF
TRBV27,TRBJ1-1,CASSLFQGLGTEAFF
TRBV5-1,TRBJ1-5,CASSLDDNQPQHF
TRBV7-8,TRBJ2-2,CASSSNLPGQGYTGELFF
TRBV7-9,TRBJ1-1,CASSPGGGTGNNREAFF
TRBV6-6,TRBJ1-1,CASNSRRNTEAFF
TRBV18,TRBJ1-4,CASSQGLNEKLFF
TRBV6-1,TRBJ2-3,CASSEARGWSTDTQYF
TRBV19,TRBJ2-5,CASSIVGRGTIQTQYF
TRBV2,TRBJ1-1,CASRDGRNTEAFF
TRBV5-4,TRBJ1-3,CASSVGTVAGNTIYF
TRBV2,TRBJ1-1,CASSPFGGMGTEAFF
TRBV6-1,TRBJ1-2,CASSDRYGYTF
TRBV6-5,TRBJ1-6,CASRERVGNSPLHF
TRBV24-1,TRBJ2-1,CATSDPSFGAAGYNEQFF
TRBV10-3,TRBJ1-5,CAISVQGDQPQHF
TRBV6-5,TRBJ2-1,CASRSGSYNEQFF
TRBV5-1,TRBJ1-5,CASSLAEGQGARVDQPQHF
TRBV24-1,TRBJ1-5,CATSDKVGGNQPQHF
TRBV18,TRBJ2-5,CASSPPGQGLSPIKTQYF
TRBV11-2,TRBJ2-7,CASSRQGGSDLYEQYF
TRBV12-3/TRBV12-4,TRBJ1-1,CASIDRDEKTFF
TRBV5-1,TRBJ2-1,CASSFGQGGNEQFF
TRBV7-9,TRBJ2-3,CASSLGLASGRSTDTQYF